The T cell receptor (beta chain) described here comes from a study of neurological immune-mediated disorders. Study-wide results and caveats: The greatest TCR clonal expansion appeared in HTLV-1-associated myelopathy and the smallest, falling below healthy controls, in multiple sclerosis.

This clonotype was counted at least ten times. Its antigen remains unidentified. Per the germline V gene, CDR1 is LNHNV and CDR2 is YYDKDF (reference sequence). V shed 5 bases, J shed 11 bases, and the junction held 9 bases outside the gene matches. The CDR3 loop spans 13 amino acids. A 10-nucleotide random UMI tagged transcripts in template-switch 5'RACE cDNA synthesis. TCRdb processed the 5' RACE reads anew with MiXCR; each CDR3 protein has one entry. The sample has roughly 48,000 distinct CDR3 sequences, roughly 12% seen once; the top ten hold approximately 10%. Time point defined: longitudinal time-point 3.

The sequenced sample consisted of PBMCs. The V call is TRBV15, the J call TRBJ1-1; 9 bases are a match to TRBD1. The source is a male donor with HTLV-1-associated myelopathy (HAM/TSP). CDR3 sequence (DNA): TGTGCCACCAGCGCCCGGGACAGGGCTCAGGCTTTCTTT. Its protein is CATSARDRAQAFF.